This entry lists 17 T cell receptor beta chains sequenced from one sample in a study of OX40 agonist ivuxolimab in advanced cancers. Sequenced by immunoSEQ multiplex PCR; TCRdb stores in-frame clones only, minus some. The sample has 95,000 or so clones; about 85% are singletons. Material: CD4+ or CD8+ T cells sorted from blood, obtained in a trial of the OX40 agonist ivuxolimab. The receptors originated from an adult with an advanced solid tumor such as melanoma, head and neck, liver or kidney cancer.

The chain combines TRBV11-2 with TRBJ2-7, with TRBD2 identical over 7 bases. CDR3 length: 14 amino acids. Germline CDR1 SGHAT, CDR2 FQNNGV. V dropped 3 bases and J dropped 5; count of bases not matched to a gene: 7. The CDR3 DNA follows: TGTGCCAGCAGCTTTCGCACCGGGGGGAACGAGCAGTACTTC. It codes for CASSFRTGGNEQYF.

This chain joins TRBV19 and TRBJ2-3; D possibly matches TRBD1 or TRBD2 (5 bases each). The V end lost 2 bases, the J end lost 6 bases, and 15 bases lay between the germline ends. The CDR3 sequence is 15 residues long. Germline V gene sequence: CDR1 LNHDA, CDR2 SQIVND (reference sequence). The CDR3 nucleotides are TGTGCCAGTAGTATATCCGGCAGGGAGAGGGATACGCAGTATTTT. Translation: CASSISGRERDTQYF.

J is TRBJ1-5 and V is TRBV2; D perhaps matches TRBD1 (6 bases). Trimming took off 6 bases at V and 2 bases at J, with 17 bases between the two ends. This CDR3 is 16 amino acids long. CDR1 SNHLY and CDR2 FYNNEI come from the germline V gene. CDR3 protein: CASRAGTSLGNQPQHF. CDR3 bases: TGTGCCAGCAGGGCGGGGACATCCTTAGGCAATCAGCCCCAGCATTTT. The full variable domain, with the rest looked up from reference TRBV2 and TRBJ1-5, is EPEVTQTPSHQVTQMGQEVILRCVPISNHLYFYWYRQILGQKVEFLVSFYNNEISEKSEIFDDQFSVERPDGSNFTLKIRSTKLEDSAMYFCASRAGTSLGNQPQHFGDGTRLSIL.

CDR3 in amino acids: CASTGRGGTDTQYF. CDR3 bases: TGTGCCAGCACAGGCAGGGGTGGCACAGATACGCAGTATTTT. The chain carries TRBV6-6 and TRBJ2-3; D is possibly TRBD1 (6 bases). Trimming pared 7 bases from V and 1 base from J, leaving 12 bases between. Germline CDR1 reads MNHNY; CDR2 reads SVGAGI (reference sequence). CDR3 size: 14 residues.

The chain carries TRBV21-1 and TRBJ2-3; the table's D call of TRBD2 was not tested on the DNA. TRBV21-1 is assigned pseudogene status. The CDR3 consists of 14 residues. The CDR3 loop is CASSKQDCTDTQYF. For the CDR3, the DNA is TGTGCCAGCAGCAAACAGGACTGCACAGATACGCAGTATTTT.

The rearrangement uses TRBV30 and TRBJ1-2; D not certain. The CDR3 runs 13 residues. Per germline, CDR1 GTSNPN and CDR2 SVGIG (reference sequence). V lost 0 bases and J 3 bases, leaving 8 bases between the germline ends. This CDR3 is CAWSVRSHYGYTF. CDR3 DNA sequence: TGTGCCTGGAGTGTCAGGTCCCACTATGGCTACACCTTC.

The chain links TRBV18 to TRBJ1-1; no clear D. The V and J ends lost 6 bases and 0 bases respectively, with 23 bases between them. CDR3 size: 18 residues. Germline values: CDR1 KGHSH, CDR2 LQKENI. CDR3 bases: TGTGCCAGCTCCCGGGGAGGAACTTCCGACTTTATGAACACTGAAGCTTTCTTT. The encoded protein is CASSRGGTSDFMNTEAFF.

The chain uses TRBV7-6 and TRBJ2-7; TRBD1 agrees at 9 bases. Germline V gene lookup returns CDR1 SGHVS and CDR2 FNYEAQ. CDR3 length: 15 residues. After removal of 1 base from V and 7 bases from J, the junction contained 8 bases not matched to a gene. The DNA of the CDR3 is TGTGCCAGCAGCTTAGGGACCGGGACAGGGCAAGAGCAGTACTTC. This codes for CASSLGTGTGQEQYF.

The genes are TRBV27 and TRBJ2-5; no definite D call. The length of the CDR3 is 14 residues. Trimming shortened V by 5 bases and J by 5 bases, and 15 bases separated the two germline ends. In germline, CDR1 is MNHEY, CDR2 SMNVEV (reference sequence). The CDR3 bases are TGTGCCAGCAGTCCTTTTGTTTCTTCGGAGACCCAGTACTTC. Amino acids: CASSPFVSSETQYF.

The chain links TRBV12-5 to TRBJ2-5; the D gene is possibly TRBD2 (5 bases). V was clipped by 4 bases and J by 4 bases, with 22 bases between them. In germline, CDR1 is LGHNT, CDR2 FRNRAP. The CDR3 spans 17 residues. The DNA for the CDR3 is TGTGCTAGTGGTTACCCACGACCCCCCGAGGGAAGAGAGACCCAGTACTTC. Translated: CASGYPRPPEGRETQYF. Drawing the rest from reference TRBV12-5 and TRBJ2-5, the complete variable domain is DARVTQTPRHKVTEMGQEVTMRCQPILGHNTVFWYRQTMMQGLELLAYFRNRAPLDDSGMPKDRFSAEMPDATLATLKIQPSEPRDSAVYFCASGYPRPPEGRETQYFGPGTRLLVL.

The chain joins TRBV9 to TRBJ1-2; no clear D gene. In germline, CDR1 is SGDLS, CDR2 YYNGEE. Trimming cost V 7 bases and J 10 bases, with 17 bases left between them. This CDR3 comprises 12 residues. CDR3 region: CASRTGRLDYTF. CDR3 in DNA: TGTGCCAGCCGGACCGGTCGTTTGGACTACACCTTC.

V is TRBV6-4 and J is TRBJ2-2; the D gene is possibly TRBD1 (6 bases). Germline V CDR1 and CDR2: MRHNA, SNTAGT. CDR3 size: 15 residues. Trimming left V 3 bases short and J 2 bases short, with 10 bases between. The CDR3: CASSEEQGNTGELFF. CDR3 DNA sequence: TGTGCCAGCAGTGAAGAACAGGGTAACACCGGGGAGCTGTTTTTT.

This sequence joins TRBV20-1 and TRBJ2-1, with D perhaps TRBD1 (6 bases). The CDR3 extends over 11 amino acids. The germline V and J ends were trimmed by 7 bases and 7 bases, with 11 bases remaining between them. The V gene's germline CDR1 is DFQATT and CDR2 SNEGSKA (reference sequence). CDR3 protein: CSVTRGNEQFF. CDR3 nucleotide sequence: TGCAGTGTTACTAGGGGGAATGAGCAGTTCTTC.

The J gene is TRBJ1-1, the V gene TRBV7-6; D remains unclear. Germline loops: CDR1 SGHVS, CDR2 FNYEAQ. The length of the CDR3 is 15 residues. V dropped 3 bases and J dropped 1 base, with 12 bases sitting between them. Here the CDR3 reads CASSLSSSRNTEAFF. Here the CDR3 DNA reads TGTGCCAGCAGCTTGTCCTCCTCACGGAACACTGAAGCTTTCTTT.

This clone occurred once. The V call is TRBV20-1, the J call TRBJ1-1; D uncertain. CDR1 and CDR2 (germline): DFQATT, SNEGSKA (reference sequence). CDR3 size: 11 residues. V was pared by 6 bases and J by 7 bases, with 12 bases between. The CDR3 DNA sequence: TGCAGTGCCCGCGGGATGTTTGAAGCTTTCTTT. Its translation: CSARGMFEAFF.

Comments on this clone: In the same sample, other DNA sequences code for this CDR3. The chain employs TRBV19 and TRBJ1-4, with unresolved D. The CDR3 has 13 residues. CDR1 LNHDA and CDR2 SQIVND come from the germline V gene (reference sequence). V was pared by 6 bases and J by 4 bases, with 9 bases between. The CDR3 region has the DNA TGTGCCAGTAGCAACAGCTATAATGAAAAACTGTTTTTT. It codes for CASSNSYNEKLFF. The whole variable domain, remainder taken from reference TRBV19 and TRBJ1-4, is DGGITQSPKYLFRKEGQNVTLSCEQNLNHDAMYWYRQDPGQGLRLIYYSQIVNDFQKGDIAEGYSVSREKKESFPLTVTSAQKNPTAFYLCASSNSYNEKLFFGSGTQLSVL.

The J gene is TRBJ1-2, the V gene TRBV4-3; D not resolved. Trimming took off 2 bases at V and 4 bases at J, with 14 bases between the two ends. Germline lookup yields CDR1 LGHNA and CDR2 YSLEER. CDR3 length: 15 residues. In DNA, the CDR3 is TGCGCCAGCAGCCAAAACCAGCACGGGAGCTATGGCTACACCTTC. As protein: CASSQNQHGSYGYTF.